The TCR beta chain described here comes from a study of vaccination and CD4 T cells after COVID-19 (dated by TCRdb to about 2022). Looking at the study overall: SARS-CoV-2 positivity had been established in the convalescent patients by nasal swab PCR, and mild disease was recorded in several of these patients and severe disease in one. Control cultures received a CEFX viral epitope pool as the positive control, an HIV-1 Nef peptide pool as the negative control, or no peptide. Post-vaccine blood samples were obtained a median of roughly 75 days after the second vaccine dose, with a range of about 12 to 241 days. Participants received two doses of either the Pfizer-BioNTech BNT162b2 vaccine (n=8) or the Moderna mRNA-1273 vaccine (n=2). In 10 COVID-19 convalescent patients and a handful of infection-naive healthy vaccine recipients, researchers compared the spike-specific CD4+ TCR repertoire from before mRNA vaccination with the repertoire from after. Post-COVID blood samples were collected from convalescent patients a median of approximately 93 days after diagnosis, with a range of roughly 35 to 170 days. The convalescent cohort included six males and four females, with two Hispanic individuals, seven Caucasians, two Asians and one multiracial person. Overlapping spike peptide pools from SARS-CoV-2 and from the common cold coronaviruses HCoV-NL63, HCoV-OC43 and HCoV-229E were used as culture stimuli. Broader findings and caveats from the paper: Of the vaccine-specific clones found in convalescent patients, nearly all (304 of 307) were mono-reactive for SARS-CoV-2 spike instead of being cross-reactive with common cold coronaviruses. Although the median number of SARS-CoV-2-reactive clonotypes went up from roughly 19 after infection to 35 to 40 after vaccination, the increase was not significant. In convalescent patients, a median around 83% of post-vaccine SARS-CoV-2-reactive clones were detected only after vaccination, and vaccine-specific priming was suggested by this finding. The study included relatively few convalescent patients and did not analyze early timepoints after natural infection.

Looking up the germline V gene (reference sequence) yields CDR1 MNHEY and CDR2 SMNVEV. The junction carries 21 bases between V and J, which are trimmed by 5 bases and 6 bases respectively. Spanning cysteine to phenylalanine, the CDR3 consists of 16 amino acids. Only CDR3 DNA is held: 48 bases, read in frame from base 1. What this sample's treatment or condition label stands for: roughly 10-day PBMC culture with coronavirus spike peptide pools or control peptides (ViraFEST assay). The ViraFEST assay, used in the study, expanded antigen-specific T cells with peptide pools and then identified the expanded clonotypes through TCR sequencing. Positive SARS-CoV-2 PCR tests in the convalescent patients dated from March to December 2020, before Alpha, Beta and Delta variants emerged in the United States. PBMCs were cultured at around 2 million per well in IMDM supplemented with about 5.5% human AB serum and 9 to 10 IU/ml IL-2, with about 10 ug/ml peptide pools added. On days 3 and 7, half of the culture medium was replaced with fresh IL-2-containing medium. After about nine days of culture, CD4+ T cells were isolated by negative selection with the EasySep CD4+ T cell isolation kit. PBMCs were separated from whole blood using Ficoll-Paque Plus gradient centrifugation and then either used fresh or cryopreserved at -140C. Each culture condition was generally run in triplicate wells.

This clonotype was counted only a few times. Its antigen specificity is not known. No quality values exist for individual bases; no much larger clone is one base distant. Libraries were prepared through PCR. TCR sequencing of DNA from cultured CD4+ T cells used the Oncomine TCR Beta short-read assay at the Johns Hopkins FTIC core. The QIAamp micro DNA kit was used to extract genomic DNA from the cultured CD4+ T cells. Oncomine TCR Beta libraries from cultured CD4+ T cells were pooled using unique dual indexes and sequenced on an Illumina iSeq 100. The original pipeline was this. Non-productive sequences were removed, and CDR3s not starting with C, not ending with F or W, or shorter than 7 amino acids were discarded. The MANAFEST web application identified antigen-specific clonotypes by comparing peptide-stimulated wells against reference wells and other culture wells. An FDR below 0.05, an odds ratio above 5, and a productive frequency above 0.1% in at least two of three replicate wells were required for clones to be considered positive. Cross-reactive clonotypes were defined as significantly expanded in both SARS-CoV-2 spike wells and at least one common cold coronavirus spike condition. CDR3 homology was assessed with Levenshtein distances (stringdist) and unrooted phylogenetic trees (ape) in R version 3.6.1. In TCRdb, the public reads were trimmed at Q25 with fastp and aligned with MiXCR, with productive beta chains retained. Rows with a matching CDR3 protein are joined into one entry that keeps the most common DNA and genes. TCRdb, not the original authors, processed these V and J calls. In all, the sample holds over 10,000 distinct CDR3 sequences, and 44% of those were seen once. In total, the top ten clones hold roughly 18% of the sample.

This chain is built from TRBV27 and TRBJ2-3, with the D segment identity uncertain. The sequenced material came from cultured CD4+ T cells from blood. The TCR was taken from a human donor with COVID-19. The DNA sequence is TGTGCCAGCAGTGGCCGGGCCATAAATCGGGCGGATACGCAGTATTTT. The translation is CASSGRAINRADTQYF.